This is a list of T cell receptor beta chains from one sample in a study of somatic mutations in cytotoxic T cells in rheumatoid arthritis. Only in-frame clones appear in the TCRdb table, and some are missing; sequencing was by immunoSEQ multiplex PCR. The sample includes 3,000 to 4,000 clones, around 93% of them seen just once. Sequencing input: CD8+ T cells sorted from blood. Receptors originate from a woman in her sixties with rheumatoid arthritis. Both conserved end residues are part of each CDR3. A D gene is named only where the DNA matches it firmly. Not every row has a clone size; where given, it reads once, few, many or a size class.

V	J	size	D	length	DNA	CDR3
TRBV6-1	TRBJ2-7	once	TRBD2	15	TGTGCCAGCAGTGATAAAGCGGGGGTACGGCACGAGCAGTACTTC	CASSDKAGVRHEQYF
TRBV30	TRBJ1-1	NA	NA	12	TGTGCCTGGAGGCACGGGGGCACTGAAGCTTTCTTT	CAWRHGGTEAFF
TRBV11-2	TRBJ2-2	NA	TRBD2	18	TGTGCCAGCAGCTTAGTCCAGACTAGCGGGGGTTGGACCGGGGAGCTGTTTTTT	CASSLVQTSGGWTGELFF
TRBV27	TRBJ2-7	NA	TRBD1	11	TGTGCCAGCTCTACGACAGGGAGAAGGTACTTC	CASSTTGRRYF
TRBV6-4	TRBJ2-1	NA	TRBD2	14	TGTGCCAGCAGTGAACTAGCGGGGTACAATGAGCAGTTCTTC	CASSELAGYNEQFF
TRBV27	TRBJ2-5	NA	NA	14	TGTGCCAGCAGCTGGAGGGGTAGAGGAGAGACCCAGTACTTC	CASSWRGRGETQYF
TRBV7-9	TRBJ2-7	NA	TRBD2	16	TGTGCCAGCAGCCACCCCAGACTAGCGGGAGGTTACGAGCAGTACTTC	CASSHPRLAGGYEQYF
TRBV27	TRBJ2-1	NA	NA	14	TGTGCCAGCAGTCCGATACTATCTATCAATGAGCAGTTCTTC	CASSPILSINEQFF
TRBV10-1	TRBJ1-1	NA	NA	13	TGCGCCAGGGGGGGGACGGTGAACACTGAAGCTTTCTTT	CARGGTVNTEAFF
TRBV4-1	TRBJ1-1	NA	NA	16	TGCGCCAGCAGCCAATTATGGACAGAAATGAACACTGAAGCTTTCTTT	CASSQLWTEMNTEAFF
TRBV27	TRBJ2-7	NA	NA	13	TGTGCCAGCAGTTTTGGGGCCTTAGGGGAGCAGTACTTC	CASSFGALGEQYF
TRBV7-9	TRBJ1-2	NA	TRBD1	16	TGTGCCAGCAGCCAACCGACAGGGGGCCAGGGCTATGGCTACACCTTC	CASSQPTGGQGYGYTF
TRBV10-3	TRBJ1-4	NA	NA	15	TGTGCCACTCGAATTTCCCAGGGGCGAAATGAAAAACTGTTTTTT	CATRISQGRNEKLFF
TRBV18	TRBJ2-3	few	TRBD2	16	TGTGCCAGCTCACTTCCCCGCGGGGGGAGAGCAGATACGCAGTATTTT	CASSLPRGGRADTQYF
TRBV6-4	TRBJ2-1	NA	TRBD2	15	TGTGCCAGCACCTCGGGAGCGGGGGCACACAATGAGCAGTTCTTC	CASTSGAGAHNEQFF
TRBV7-9	TRBJ1-2	NA	NA	11	TGTGCCAGCAGCCCTCCGGGTGGCTACACCTTC	CASSPPGGYTF
TRBV7-9	TRBJ1-2	NA	TRBD1	13	TGTGCCAGCAGATATGACAGGGATTCTGGCTACACCTTC	CASRYDRDSGYTF
TRBV30	TRBJ2-6	NA	TRBD1	18	TGTGCCTGGAGTTCCGGGACAGGATTCTATCCTGGGGCCAACGTCCTGACTTTC	CAWSSGTGFYPGANVLTF
TRBV6-6	TRBJ2-2	NA	TRBD2	15	TGTGCCAGCAGTCTAAGCGGGAGGGTCACCGGGGAGCTGTTTTTT	CASSLSGRVTGELFF
TRBV6-6	TRBJ1-1	NA	TRBD1	15	TGTGCCAGCAGTTACTCAGAGGGGGCAGATACTGAAGCTTTCTTT	CASSYSEGADTEAFF
TRBV30	TRBJ2-4	NA	NA	13	TGTGCCTGGAGCAAGTTGAGAAAAAACATTCAGTACTTC	CAWSKLRKNIQYF
TRBV5-5	TRBJ2-5	NA	TRBD1	16	TGTGCCAGCAGCTTGGGACAGGGGGGATTCCAAGAGACCCAGTACTTC	CASSLGQGGFQETQYF
TRBV11-3	TRBJ2-1	once	TRBD2	14	TGTGCCAGCAGCCCTACTAGCGGGAATAATGAGCAGTTCTTC	CASSPTSGNNEQFF
TRBV27	TRBJ1-2	NA	NA	15	TGTGCCAGCAGTTCCCGTGAAGGGGGACACTATGGCTACACCTTC	CASSSREGGHYGYTF
TRBV10-3	TRBJ2-1	NA	NA	12	TGTGCCATCAGAGGTCCCGGGGGTGAGCAGTTCTTC	CAIRGPGGEQFF
TRBV2	TRBJ2-7	NA	TRBD1	15	TGTGCCAGCAGATTGGGACAGGGGGCGCCGGGAGAGCAGTACTTC	CASRLGQGAPGEQYF
TRBV7-7	TRBJ2-5	NA	NA	15	TGTGCTAGCAGCTCCTACGGGGGGCGAGGGGAGACCCAGTACTTC	CASSSYGGRGETQYF
TRBV2	TRBJ2-2	NA	NA	13	TGTGCCAGGGCACAGGAGAACACCGGGGAGCTGTTTTTT	CARAQENTGELFF
TRBV7-8	TRBJ2-1	NA	TRBD2	16	TGTGCCAGCAGCTTTACCGGCGGGAGGAGCTACAATGAGCAGTTCTTC	CASSFTGGRSYNEQFF
TRBV7-9	TRBJ1-5	NA	NA	14	TGTGCCAGCAGCTTGCAGGGCTCCAATCAGCCCCAGCATTTT	CASSLQGSNQPQHF
TRBV2	TRBJ2-5	NA	TRBD2	14	TGTGCCAGCAGTGAACGCCAGGGAGGGGAGACCCAGTACTTC	CASSERQGGETQYF
TRBV27	TRBJ2-1	few	NA	9	TGTGCCAGCGGCAATCGGCAGTTCTTC	CASGNRQFF
TRBV6-1	TRBJ2-3	NA	NA	18	TGTGCCAGCAGTGACACCACCCTTTCGAGACACAGCACAGATACGCAGTATTTT	CASSDTTLSRHSTDTQYF
TRBV7-9	TRBJ1-1	NA	NA	14	TGTGCCACCGCTGCGTGGGGGCGGCAGCCTGAAGCTTTCTTT	CATAAWGRQPEAFF
TRBV13	TRBJ1-5	NA	NA	14	TGTGCCAGCAGCGCGAGAGGCGGAAATCAGCCCCAGCATTTT	CASSARGGNQPQHF
TRBV19	TRBJ1-2	NA	TRBD1	15	TGTGCCACCAGGACAGGGGGTGAGGAAGTGGATGGCTACACCTTC	CATRTGGEEVDGYTF
TRBV4-1	TRBJ1-2	few	NA	15	TGCGCCAGCAGCCAAGAAGGGAGCGGGTTGGCTGGCTACACCTTC	CASSQEGSGLAGYTF
TRBV7-9	TRBJ2-3	once	NA	17	TGTGCCAGCAGCTTAGCCTTGGCTTCCGGAGGGCCAGATACGCAGTATTTT	CASSLALASGGPDTQYF
TRBV13	TRBJ1-2	NA	NA	16	TGTGCCAGCAGCTTGGGGCAGGTGCCAGCTAACTATGGCTACACCTTC	CASSLGQVPANYGYTF
TRBV13	TRBJ1-1	NA	NA	14	TGTGCCAGCAGCTTAGAGGGGTCAGGGACTGAAGCTTTCTTT	CASSLEGSGTEAFF
TRBV2	TRBJ1-3	NA	NA	16	TGTGCCAGCAGATCTGGGCAGGCCGTCTCTGGAAACACCATATATTTT	CASRSGQAVSGNTIYF
TRBV7-9	TRBJ1-6	NA	NA	15	TGTGCCAGCAGGCCTTCGAGCTCCTATAATTCCCCCCTCCCCTTT	CASRPSSSYNSPLPF
TRBV6-1	TRBJ2-2	NA	NA	14	TGTGCCAGCAGTGGGACAGGGAGGGCCGGGGAGCTGTTTTTT	CASSGTGRAGELFF
TRBV27	TRBJ2-3	once	TRBD2	14	TGTGCCAGCACCTTACTAGCGGGGATTGGTACGCAGTATTTT	CASTLLAGIGTQYF
TRBV7-6	TRBJ2-1	NA	TRBD2	15	TGTGCCAGCAGCTCGACTAGCGGGACTTACAATGAGCAGTTCTTC	CASSSTSGTYNEQFF
TRBV5-4	TRBJ1-5	NA	TRBD1	15	TGTGCCAGCAGCTTGGGGGGACAGGTCGCTCAGCCCCAGCATTTT	CASSLGGQVAQPQHF
TRBV5-8	TRBJ2-2	once	TRBD2	15	TGTGCCAGCAGCCCCGGGACTAGCAACACCGGGGAGCTGTTTTTT	CASSPGTSNTGELFF
TRBV9	TRBJ1-2	NA	NA	16	TGTGCCAGCAGCGTAAACAGGCGGCTCCCGAACTATGGCTACACCTTC	CASSVNRRLPNYGYTF
TRBV10-2	TRBJ2-4	large	NA	16	TGCGCCAGCAGTGGGGGGGTAGTACTAGCCAAAAACATTCAGTACTTC	CASSGGVVLAKNIQYF
TRBV7-6	TRBJ1-4	NA	NA	16	TGTGCCAGCAGTCTATTGGGAGGGCGGACTAATGAAAAACTGTTTTTT	CASSLLGGRTNEKLFF
TRBV11-3	TRBJ2-7	once	TRBD2	15	TGTGCCAGCAGCCCAGTGCAGCGGGGCTTCTACGAGCAGTACTTC	CASSPVQRGFYEQYF
TRBV27	TRBJ1-1	NA	TRBD1	14	TGTGCCAGCAGTTGGACAGGGATTAACACTGAAGCTTTCTTT	CASSWTGINTEAFF
TRBV6-1	TRBJ1-1	NA	NA	13	TGTGCCAGCAGTGATAGGAGGTATACTGAAGCTTTCTTT	CASSDRRYTEAFF
TRBV11-2	TRBJ1-2	NA	NA	15	TGTGCCAGCAGCTTAGTCATCGGGACAACCTATGGCTACACCTTC	CASSLVIGTTYGYTF
TRBV5-5	TRBJ2-5	NA	NA	13	TGTGCCAGCAGCTTGGCCCGTAAAGAGACCCAGTACTTC	CASSLARKETQYF
TRBV27	TRBJ1-1	NA	TRBD1	14	TGTGCCAGCAAACAGGGGGCGGTGAACACTGAAGCTTTCTTT	CASKQGAVNTEAFF
TRBV28	TRBJ1-6	NA	TRBD1	15	TGTGCCAGCAGAGCCCGGGACAGTCTCTATTCACCCCTCCACTTT	CASRARDSLYSPLHF